A single T cell receptor beta chain is shown here with its context. Investigators took roughly 9.5 milliliters of peripheral blood from every donor. Germline lookup yields CDR1 SGHNT and CDR2 YYREEE (reference sequence). With 5 bases removed from V and 11 bases from J, the gap between germline ends came to 25 bases. The CDR3 runs 15 residues. It was with a sample-barcoded 5' primer and a J-beta primer mix that a second PCR of about 7 to 12 cycles was run. TCRdb re-called the 5' RACE reads with MiXCR, one entry per CDR3 protein. The table lists hundreds of thousands of distinct CDR3 sequences, roughly three fifths of them singletons. The sample belongs to a study of blood T cells in healthy people across ages.

The chain is built from TRBV5-4 and TRBJ2-5; weak D call: TRBD1 (6 bases). Sequencing was done on a sample of blood. The receptor was isolated from a man aged 35 to 55 in good health. The CDR3 DNA is TGTGCCAGCAGTTATAGTCAGGGGAGTTTTATGGAGCAGTACTTC. It codes for CASSYSQGSFMEQYF.